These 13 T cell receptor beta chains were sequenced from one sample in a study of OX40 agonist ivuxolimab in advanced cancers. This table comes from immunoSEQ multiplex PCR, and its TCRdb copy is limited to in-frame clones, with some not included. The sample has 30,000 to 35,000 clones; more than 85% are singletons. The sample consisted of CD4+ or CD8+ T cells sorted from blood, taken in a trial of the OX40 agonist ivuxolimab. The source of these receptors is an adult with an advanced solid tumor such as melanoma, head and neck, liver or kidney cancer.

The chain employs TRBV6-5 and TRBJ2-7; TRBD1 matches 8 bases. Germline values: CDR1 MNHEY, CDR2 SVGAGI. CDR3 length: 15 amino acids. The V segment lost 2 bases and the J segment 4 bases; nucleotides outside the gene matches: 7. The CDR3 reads CASSYVPGQGYEQYF. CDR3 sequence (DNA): TGTGCCAGCAGTTACGTACCAGGACAGGGTTACGAGCAGTACTTC.

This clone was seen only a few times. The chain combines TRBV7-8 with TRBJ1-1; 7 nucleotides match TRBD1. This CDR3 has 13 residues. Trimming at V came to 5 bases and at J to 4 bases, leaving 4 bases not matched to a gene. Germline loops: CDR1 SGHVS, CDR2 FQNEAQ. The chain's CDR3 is CASSPTGSTEAFF. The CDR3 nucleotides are TGTGCCAGCAGCCCGACAGGGTCCACTGAAGCTTTCTTT.

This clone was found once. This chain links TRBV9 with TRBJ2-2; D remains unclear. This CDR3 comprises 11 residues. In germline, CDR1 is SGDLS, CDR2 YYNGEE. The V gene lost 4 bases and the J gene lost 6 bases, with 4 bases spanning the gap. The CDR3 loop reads CASSMSGELFF. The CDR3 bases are TGTGCCAGCAGCATGTCCGGGGAGCTGTTTTTT.

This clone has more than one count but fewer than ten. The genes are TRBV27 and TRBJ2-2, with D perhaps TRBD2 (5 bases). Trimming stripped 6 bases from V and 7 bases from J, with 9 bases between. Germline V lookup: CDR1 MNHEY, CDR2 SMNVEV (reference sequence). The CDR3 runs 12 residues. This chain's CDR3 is CASSHGSGELFF. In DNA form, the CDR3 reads TGTGCCAGCAGCCATGGGAGCGGGGAGCTGTTTTTT.

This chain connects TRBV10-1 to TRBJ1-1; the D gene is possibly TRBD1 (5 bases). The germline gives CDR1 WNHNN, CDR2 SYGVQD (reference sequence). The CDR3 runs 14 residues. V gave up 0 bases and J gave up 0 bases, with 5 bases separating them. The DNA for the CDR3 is TGCGCCAGCAGTGAGTCGGGGGTGAACACTGAAGCTTTCTTT. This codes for CASSESGVNTEAFF.

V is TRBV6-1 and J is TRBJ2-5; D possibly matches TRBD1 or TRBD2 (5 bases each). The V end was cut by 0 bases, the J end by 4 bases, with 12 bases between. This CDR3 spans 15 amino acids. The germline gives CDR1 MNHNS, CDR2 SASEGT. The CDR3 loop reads CASSEAPGSGETQYF. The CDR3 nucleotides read TGTGCCAGCAGTGAAGCACCAGGGAGTGGAGAGACCCAGTACTTC.

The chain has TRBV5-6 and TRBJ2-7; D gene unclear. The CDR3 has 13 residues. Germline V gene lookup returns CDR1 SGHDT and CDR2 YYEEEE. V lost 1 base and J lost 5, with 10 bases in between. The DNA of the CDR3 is TGTGCCAGCAGCTTGTTGGAAGACAACGAGCAGTACTTC. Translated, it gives CASSLLEDNEQYF.

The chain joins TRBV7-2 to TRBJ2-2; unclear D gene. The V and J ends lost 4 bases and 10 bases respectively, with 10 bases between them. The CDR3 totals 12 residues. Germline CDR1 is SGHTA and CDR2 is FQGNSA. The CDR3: CASSSEDPELFF. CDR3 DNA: TGTGCCAGCAGCTCGGAAGACCCGGAGCTGTTTTTT.

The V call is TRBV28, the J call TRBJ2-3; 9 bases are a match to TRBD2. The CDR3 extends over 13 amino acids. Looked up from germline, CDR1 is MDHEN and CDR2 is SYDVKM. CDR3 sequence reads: CATTSGVTDTQYF. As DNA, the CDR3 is TGTGCAACGACTAGCGGAGTAACAGATACGCAGTATTTT.

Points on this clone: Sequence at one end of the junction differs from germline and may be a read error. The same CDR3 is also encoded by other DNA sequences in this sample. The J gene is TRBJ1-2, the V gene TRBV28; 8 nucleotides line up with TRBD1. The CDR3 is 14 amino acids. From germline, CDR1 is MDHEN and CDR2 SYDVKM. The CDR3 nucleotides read TGTGCTAGCAGTCCGGACAGGGTAAACTATGGCTACACCTTC. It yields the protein CASSPDRVNYGYTF.

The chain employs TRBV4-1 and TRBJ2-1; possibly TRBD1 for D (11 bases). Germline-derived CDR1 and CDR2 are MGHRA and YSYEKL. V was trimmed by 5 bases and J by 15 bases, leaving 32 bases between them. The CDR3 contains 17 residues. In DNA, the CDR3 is TGCGCCAGCAGCGAAGGACAGGGGGCAAACCCGGGACTAGCGCCGTTCTTC. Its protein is CASSEGQGANPGLAPFF.

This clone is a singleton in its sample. The CDR3 nucleotides read TGTGCCTGGAGTGACGGGAGCTCCTACGAGCAGTACTTC. As protein: CAWSDGSSYEQYF. The rearrangement links TRBV30 to TRBJ2-7; D possibly corresponds to TRBD2 (6 bases). Germline V gene data show CDR1 as GTSNPN and CDR2 as SVGIG (reference sequence). CDR3 size: 13 residues. Trimming left V 1 base short and J 0 bases short, with 7 bases between.

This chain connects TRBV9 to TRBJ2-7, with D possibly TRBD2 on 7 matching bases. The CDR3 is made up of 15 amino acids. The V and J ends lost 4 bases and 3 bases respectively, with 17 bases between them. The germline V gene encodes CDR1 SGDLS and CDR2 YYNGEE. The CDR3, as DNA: TGTGCCAGCAGCCTAGAGGGGGGGACACACTACGAGCAGTACTTC. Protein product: CASSLEGGTHYEQYF.